The 29 T cell receptor beta chains reported below all come from one sample, sequenced in a study of lymphopenia after photon versus proton radiotherapy. Clones were read by immunoSEQ multiplex PCR, and TCRdb kept only the in-frame ones, dropping some. Of 30,000 to 40,000 clones listed, around 90% are singletons. The sequencing used peripheral blood, collected from a patient treated with photon-based radiotherapy. The receptors shown here come from a man aged 60 to 75 with cholangiocarcinoma.

In the case of this clone: Other DNA sequences from this sample encode an identical CDR3 as well. The rearrangement uses TRBV28 and TRBJ2-7; 8 bases fit TRBD1. This CDR3 is 12 amino acids long. The ends lost 5 bases at V and 5 bases at J; junction bases unmatched: 2. The germline CDR1 and CDR2 sequences are MDHEN and SYDVKM. The CDR3 nucleotides are TGTGCCAGCAGTCAGGGGGCCAACGAGCAGTACTTC. This encodes CASSQGANEQYF. Looking up the rest from reference TRBV28 and TRBJ2-7 gives the full variable domain: DVKVTQSSRYLVKRTGEKVFLECVQDMDHENMFWYRQDPGLGLRLIYFSYDVKMKEKGDIPEGYSVSREKKERFSLILESASTNQTSMYLCASSQGANEQYFGPGTRLTVT.

The table lists this clone with a count of one. The V and J genes are TRBV5-6 and TRBJ2-7; a possible D gene is TRBD1 (6 bases). Germline assignment: CDR1 SGHDT and CDR2 YYEEEE. CDR3 length: 15 amino acids. Trimming stripped 5 bases from V and 3 bases from J, with 18 bases between. CDR3 coding DNA: TGTGCCAGCAGTTCGCCAAGACAGGATAGCTACGAGCAGTACTTC. It yields the protein CASSSPRQDSYEQYF.

This clone showed up just once. The J gene is TRBJ1-5, the V gene TRBV5-1; TRBD1 aligns across 8 bases. Germline V gene sequence: CDR1 SGHRS, CDR2 YFSETQ. The CDR3 has 16 residues. J gave up 2 bases and V 3 bases, and 7 bases lay outside the gene matches. CDR3 DNA: TGCGCCAGCAGCTCAGGACAGGGCTTGGGCAATCAGCCCCAGCATTTT. It codes for CASSSGQGLGNQPQHF.

This sequence joins TRBV28 and TRBJ2-7; 7 bases match TRBD1. With 6 bases clipped from V and 9 bases from J, the junction kept 14 bases outside the gene matches. The length of the CDR3 is 14 residues. Germline lookup yields CDR1 MDHEN and CDR2 SYDVKM. The CDR3: CASRPPGQMIRQYF. DNA of the CDR3: TGTGCCAGCAGGCCACCGGGACAGATGATTCGGCAGTACTTC.

The chain couples TRBV14 to TRBJ2-7, with unresolved D. CDR1 and CDR2 from the germline V gene are SGHDN and FVKESK. The CDR3 runs to 14 residues. The ends were cut back, 3 bases at V and 3 bases at J, with 12 bases in the middle. The CDR3, as DNA: TGTGCCAGCAGCCAGCTATTTACGGACTACGAGCAGTACTTC. It specifies CASSQLFTDYEQYF.

The chain couples TRBV19 to TRBJ2-6; the D call may be TRBD1 or TRBD2 (7 bases each). CDR3 length: 18 amino acids. Germline V CDR1 and CDR2: LNHDA, SQIVND (reference sequence). Trimming removed 3 bases at V and 0 bases at J, with 15 bases between. For the CDR3, the DNA is TGTGCCAGTAGTATTCAGGGAGGGGGCACCTCTGGGGCCAACGTCCTGACTTTC. Translating it yields CASSIQGGGTSGANVLTF.

This chain connects TRBV6-1 to TRBJ2-4, with a possible D match to TRBD2 (6 bases). The CDR3 is 11 amino acids. The V and J ends lost 2 bases and 12 bases respectively, with 8 bases between them. CDR1 is MNHNS and CDR2 is SASEGT in the germline V gene. CDR3 in amino acids: CASSETSPQYF. The CDR3 DNA follows: TGTGCCAGCAGTGAAACTAGCCCTCAGTACTTC.

Here the CDR3 reads CASSFGLAGVGTGELFF. CDR3 DNA sequence: TGTGCCAGCAGCTTCGGACTAGCGGGGGTTGGCACCGGGGAGCTGTTTTTT. This sequence joins TRBV7-3 and TRBJ2-2; 13 nucleotides agree with TRBD2. Germline assignment: CDR1 SGHTA and CDR2 FQGTGA. V was clipped by 3 bases and J by 4 bases; unmatched bases: 5. The CDR3 has 17 residues.

The chain is built from TRBV4-1 and TRBJ2-4; TRBD2 agrees at 8 bases. The CDR3 loop spans 15 amino acids. Per the germline V gene, CDR1 is MGHRA and CDR2 is YSYEKL. V lost 0 bases to trimming and J lost 11 bases; unmatched junction nucleotides: 9. CDR3 nucleotide sequence: TGCGCCAGCAGCCAAGAGTGGACTAGCAACTACTTTCAGTACTTC. It specifies CASSQEWTSNYFQYF.

The V gene is TRBV6-5, the J gene TRBJ1-6, with D perhaps matching TRBD1 (6 bases). Germline values: CDR1 MNHEY, CDR2 SVGAGI. The CDR3 is 15 residues long. The germline V and J ends were trimmed by 2 bases and 13 bases, with 18 bases remaining between them. DNA for the CDR3: TGTGCCAGCAGTTACATAGGCACAGGGATGGGGCCCCTCCACTTT. Protein sequence: CASSYIGTGMGPLHF.

The CDR3 DNA reads as TGTGCCAGCAGCTTAAGGACGAGCTCCTACAATGAGCAGTTCTTC. Amino acid sequence: CASSLRTSSYNEQFF. This rearrangement joins TRBV7-2 to TRBJ2-1; D gene unclear. Trimming removed 2 bases from V and 0 bases from J, with 8 bases in between. Germline CDR1 is SGHTA and CDR2 is FQGNSA. This CDR3 contains 15 residues.

This clone was observed a single time. V usage is TRBV4-3 and J usage is TRBJ1-2; D is perhaps TRBD1 (5 bases). V dropped 2 bases and J dropped 7 bases, with 11 bases sitting between them. Germline loops: CDR1 LGHNA, CDR2 YSLEER. The CDR3 is 13 residues long. CDR3 nucleotides: TGCGCCAGCAGCCAATATGGGACGTCTGGCTACACCTTC. It codes for CASSQYGTSGYTF.

The chain is built from TRBV15 and TRBJ2-1, with D possibly matching TRBD1 (5 bases). Germline lookup yields CDR1 LNHNV and CDR2 YYDKDF (reference sequence). The CDR3 spans 13 residues. V was pared by 0 bases and J by 7 bases, with 7 bases between. CDR3 region: CATSRDRQNEQFF. DNA for the CDR3: TGTGCCACCAGCAGAGATCGACAGAATGAGCAGTTCTTC.

The table lists this clone with a count of one. V gene TRBV5-1 combines with J gene TRBJ2-3; D could derive from TRBD1 or TRBD2 (5 bases each). Trimming left V 0 bases short and J 4 bases short, with 9 bases between. The CDR3 has 14 amino acids. Germline V lookup: CDR1 SGHRS, CDR2 YFSETQ. CDR3: CASSLERGADTQYF. CDR3 bases: TGCGCCAGCAGCTTGGAACGGGGCGCAGATACGCAGTATTTT. Drawing the rest from reference TRBV5-1 and TRBJ2-3, the complete variable domain is KAGVTQTPRYLIKTRGQQVTLSCSPISGHRSVSWYQQTPGQGLQFLFEYFSETQRNKGNFPGRFSGRQFSNSRSEMNVSTLELGDSALYLCASSLERGADTQYFGPGTRLTVL.

This clone occurred once. The gene calls are TRBV28 and TRBJ1-4; D possibly corresponds to TRBD1 (5 bases). CDR1 is MDHEN and CDR2 is SYDVKM in the germline V gene. This CDR3 is built from 12 residues. V gave up 6 bases and J gave up 11 bases, with 13 bases separating them. The CDR3 here is CASRGVLGKLFF. The CDR3 region has the DNA TGTGCCAGCAGGGGGGTCCTCGGGAAACTGTTTTTT.

In its sample, this clone was seen once. This sequence joins TRBV19 and TRBJ1-5; D is ambiguous. This CDR3 is built from 14 residues. CDR1 and CDR2 from the germline V gene are LNHDA and SQIVND (reference sequence). V was shortened by 6 bases and J by 3 bases, with 12 bases between the two germline ends. As DNA, the CDR3 is TGTGCCAGTAGGTTTCGGCAGACCAATCAGCCCCAGCATTTT. This sequence encodes CASRFRQTNQPQHF.

This chain joins TRBV5-1 and TRBJ2-7, with 9 bases that match TRBD1. V lost 0 bases, J lost 4 bases, and 11 bases stayed unmatched. The CDR3 has 17 amino acids. From germline, CDR1 is SGHRS and CDR2 YFSETQ. The CDR3 DNA reads TGCGCCAGCAGCTTGGACCGGACAGGGGATCGAAGATACGAGCAGTACTTC. Its protein product is CASSLDRTGDRRYEQYF.

The genes are TRBV27 and TRBJ2-1; D remains unclear. The ends were cut back, 7 bases at V and 0 bases at J, with 13 bases in the middle. Germline V gene data show CDR1 as MNHEY and CDR2 as SMNVEV (reference sequence). CDR3 length equals 15 residues. This CDR3 reads CASTKSWSSYNEQFF. The CDR3 bases are TGTGCCAGCACCAAGTCTTGGAGCTCCTACAATGAGCAGTTCTTC.

There are a few counts of this clone. The chain recombines TRBV28 with TRBJ2-7; no clear D gene. The CDR3 totals 13 residues. Trimming pared 3 bases from V and 4 bases from J, leaving 10 bases between. The germline V gene has CDR1 MDHEN and CDR2 SYDVKM. The CDR3 loop reads CASSFSPSYEQYF. CDR3 coding DNA: TGTGCCAGCAGTTTTTCCCCTTCATACGAGCAGTACTTC.

This clone has a single count. The chain has TRBV6-1 and TRBJ1-2; D uncertain. The germline CDR1 and CDR2 sequences are MNHNS and SASEGT. CDR3 length equals 15 residues. V gave up 2 bases and J gave up 5 bases, with 15 bases separating them. The CDR3 DNA is TGTGCCAGCAGTGAACGGGAGGTATTAGATTATGGCTACACCTTC. It encodes CASSEREVLDYGYTF.

V usage is TRBV7-2 and J usage is TRBJ2-7; maybe TRBD2 (6 bases). CDR1 is SGHTA, CDR2 FQGNSA, per germline. The V gene lost 1 base and the J gene lost 2 bases, with 12 bases spanning the gap. The length of the CDR3 is 15 residues. The chain's CDR3 is CASSLGAGYPYEQYF. Written as DNA, the CDR3 is TGTGCCAGCAGCTTAGGGGCGGGATACCCCTACGAGCAGTACTTC.

CDR3: CASSLAGDQPQHF. The CDR3 DNA reads TGCGCCAGCAGCTTGGCTGGGGATCAGCCCCAGCATTTT. The rearrangement uses TRBV5-1 and TRBJ1-5; D ambiguous. V was cut by 0 bases and J by 5 bases, with 6 bases left in between. Germline CDR1 reads SGHRS; CDR2 reads YFSETQ. The CDR3 sequence is 13 residues long. The full variable domain, with the rest looked up from reference TRBV5-1 and TRBJ1-5, is KAGVTQTPRYLIKTRGQQVTLSCSPISGHRSVSWYQQTPGQGLQFLFEYFSETQRNKGNFPGRFSGRQFSNSRSEMNVSTLELGDSALYLCASSLAGDQPQHFGDGTRLSIL.

This clone was seen more than once but under ten times. The gene calls are TRBV10-2 and TRBJ2-1, with D possibly matching TRBD2 (5 bases). The germline V and J ends were trimmed by 6 bases and 4 bases, with 19 bases remaining between them. Per germline, CDR1 WSHSY and CDR2 SAAADI. This CDR3 has 16 residues. DNA for the CDR3: TGCGCCAGCAGGTCTGATGGACTTTTAATATACAATGAGCAGTTCTTC. Translating it yields CASRSDGLLIYNEQFF.

The chain joins TRBV10-3 to TRBJ2-3; D ambiguous. This CDR3 is 13 amino acids long. Germline V lookup: CDR1 ENHRY, CDR2 SYGVKD. Trimming removed 0 bases from V and 4 bases from J, with 5 bases in between. CDR3 sequence reads: CAISESQSDTQYF. CDR3 DNA: TGTGCCATCAGTGAGTCGCAGTCAGATACGCAGTATTTT.

In the case of this clone: This same CDR3 is encoded by further DNA sequences in the sample. This CDR3 is CASSLPGGHEQFF. CDR3 sequence (DNA): TGTGCCAGCAGCTTACCGGGAGGTCATGAGCAGTTCTTC. The chain joins TRBV13 to TRBJ2-1, with 7 bases that match TRBD2. Germline V CDR1 and CDR2: PRHDT, FYEKMQ (reference sequence). The CDR3 loop spans 13 amino acids. The ends lost 2 bases at V and 8 bases at J; junction bases unmatched: 3.

CDR3 coding DNA: TGTGCCAGCAGTGAGGGCCTAGCGGCCTACAATGAGCAGTTCTTC. Encoded protein: CASSEGLAAYNEQFF. The V gene is TRBV6-1, the J gene TRBJ2-1; 7 bases align to TRBD2. Germline values: CDR1 MNHNS, CDR2 SASEGT. V shed 3 bases and J 2 bases; nucleotides not matched to a gene: 4. The CDR3 is made up of 15 amino acids.

The chain links TRBV7-8 to TRBJ2-1, with TRBD2 identical over 7 bases. From germline, CDR1 is SGHVS and CDR2 FQNEAQ. Unmatched junction bases numbered 9, after V lost 5 bases and J lost 8 bases. This CDR3 is built from 14 residues. CDR3 loop: CASSQWEGRDEQFF. The CDR3, as DNA: TGTGCCAGCAGCCAGTGGGAGGGCAGGGATGAGCAGTTCTTC.

The chain combines TRBV11-1 with TRBJ2-5; maybe TRBD2 (6 bases). Germline assignment: CDR1 SGHAT and CDR2 FQDESV (reference sequence). Trimming took off 5 bases at V and 5 bases at J, with 15 bases between the two ends. The length of the CDR3 is 14 residues. CDR3 in DNA: TGTGCCAGCAGCGGGAGGACGTTTAGTGAGACCCAGTACTTC. Translated: CASSGRTFSETQYF.

J is TRBJ1-2 and V is TRBV5-1; 7 positions agree with TRBD1. CDR1 is SGHRS, CDR2 YFSETQ, per germline. The CDR3 spans 13 residues. Unmatched junction bases numbered 6, after V lost 4 bases and J lost 6 bases. CDR3 bases: TGCGCCAGCAGCCCGGGACAGAGCAATGGCTACACCTTC. Protein product: CASSPGQSNGYTF.